This T cell receptor beta chain was found in a study of blood T cell repertoires in COVID-19. The overall study: Acute and convalescent COVID-19 samples came from the United States, Italy and Spain. T cells, B-cell-depleted T cells, or PBMCs supplied cDNA or gDNA.

In the original processing: Amplified reference gene primers provided the basis for estimating nucleated cell counts. Profiled with immunoSEQ multiplex PCR; TCRdb holds only in-frame clones, not every one. That table furnishes V, J and clone size, whereas the DNA furnished D and trimming. There are 200,000 to 250,000 clones in the sample; 82% occur only once, and roughly 12% lies in the top ten. The CDR3 runs to 13 residues. Germline CDR1 SGHAT, CDR2 FQNNGV. Trimming took off 1 base at V and 3 bases at J, with 6 bases between the two ends. The rearrangement joins TRBV11-2 to TRBJ1-1; no clear D. The sequenced material came from peripheral blood. This TCR was recovered from a woman between 40 and 55 years old with acute or convalescent COVID-19. CDR3 nucleotides: TGTGCCAGCAGCTTAGTTCGGGACACTGAAGCTTTCTTT. It is translated as CASSLVRDTEAFF.